The clone carrying this TCR beta chain came up a few times. What it binds is unknown. Constant-region reverse primers amplified full-length variable regions, followed by semi-nested Nested Universal Primer A PCR. TCRdb redid the calling of the 5' RACE reads with MiXCR, one entry per CDR3 protein. The data show approximately 42,000 distinct CDR3 sequences, 29% seen once. Trimming removed 7 bases at V and 4 bases at J, with 25 bases between. The germline gives CDR1 MNHNS, CDR2 SASEGT. CDR3 length: 17 residues. Study findings and constraints: Tumor-infiltrating Treg TCR alpha and beta sequences overlapped most with tumor naive CD4+ T cells, then blood naive. The larger cohort examined one V-J beta rearrangement, not whole repertoires. Tumor memory CD4+ T cell TCR gene usage clustered with blood and lymph node memory CD4+ cells and lymph node naive CD4+ cells.

The specimen sequenced was memory CD4+ T cells sorted from a lymph node. The subset is: memory CD4+ T cells, CD4+CD45RO+CD25-. V gene TRBV6-1 combines with J gene TRBJ1-2, with TRBD1 as a possible D gene (5 bases). The sequence was collected from a female donor with breast cancer. This CDR3 is CASKMVTYLRGFYGYTF. The CDR3 DNA sequence: TGTGCCAGCAAGATGGTGACTTACTTGAGGGGTTTCTATGGCTACACCTTC.